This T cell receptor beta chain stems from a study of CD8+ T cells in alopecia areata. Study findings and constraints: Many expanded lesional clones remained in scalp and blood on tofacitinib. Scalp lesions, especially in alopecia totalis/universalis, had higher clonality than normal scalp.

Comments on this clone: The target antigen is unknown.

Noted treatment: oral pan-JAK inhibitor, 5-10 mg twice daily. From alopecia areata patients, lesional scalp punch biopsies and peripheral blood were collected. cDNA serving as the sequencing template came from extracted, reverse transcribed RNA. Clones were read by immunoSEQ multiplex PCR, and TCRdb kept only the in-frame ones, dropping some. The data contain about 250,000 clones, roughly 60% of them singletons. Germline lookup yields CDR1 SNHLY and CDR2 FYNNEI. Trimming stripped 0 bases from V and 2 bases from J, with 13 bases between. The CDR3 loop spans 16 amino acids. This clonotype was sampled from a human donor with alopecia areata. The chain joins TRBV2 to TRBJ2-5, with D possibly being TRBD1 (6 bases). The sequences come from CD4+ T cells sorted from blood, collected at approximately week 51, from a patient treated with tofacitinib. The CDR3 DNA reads TGTGCCAGCAGTGAAGCCTTAGGGACACAACAAGAGACCCAGTACTTC. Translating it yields CASSEALGTQQETQYF.